This entry describes one T cell receptor (beta chain). As yet, its antigen is unknown. CDR3 length: 15 residues. After removal of 4 bases from V and 8 bases from J, the junction contained 5 bases not matched to a gene. Looked up from germline, CDR1 is SGHTA and CDR2 is FQGNSA. This entry is derived from a study of OX40 agonist ivuxolimab in advanced cancers. Study-level information: Ivuxolimab is an agonistic anti-OX40 (CD134) antibody, and patients were treated with it. Eligibility rules accepted prior anti-PD-1, anti-PD-L1 or anti-CTLA-4 therapy, and 30% to 40% had some.

General study results and limits: Expanded clones were, on average, more numerous among CD8+ T cells than CD4+. Some nonresponders also had low normalized T-cell clonal expansion.

The data were produced by immunoSEQ multiplex PCR, yet TCRdb's version contains in-frame clones alone and is incomplete. The table lists about 75,000 clones, 80% to 90% of them singletons, with about 17% in the top ten. The rearrangement uses TRBV7-2 and TRBJ1-6, with TRBD1 matching over 10 bases. The clonotype was recovered from an adult with an advanced solid tumor such as melanoma, head and neck, liver or kidney cancer. The starting material was CD4+ or CD8+ T cells sorted from blood, obtained in a trial of the OX40 agonist ivuxolimab. The CDR3 reads CASSYRDRGYSPLHF. CDR3 nucleotides: TGTGCCAGCAGCTACCGGGACAGGGGATATTCACCCCTCCACTTT.